Sequencing of this TCR beta chain was carried out in a study of T cell responses to AZD1222 COVID-19 vaccine. Findings and caveats of the study: Donors skewed white British and female; clonal diversity was possibly underestimated.

CDR1 and CDR2 (germline): MNHEY, SVGAGI. The V end lost 8 bases, the J end lost 0 bases, and 10 bases lay between the germline ends. The CDR3 runs to 13 residues. For this clone: Its specificity is unknown.

The table came from immunoSEQ multiplex PCR; TCRdb's copy has only in-frame clones and leaves some out. The sample contains about 110,000 clones, about 94% of which appear only once. Source: peripheral blood, taken on day 0 of AZD1222 vaccination. The chain employs TRBV6-5 and TRBJ1-1; D call uncertain. This sequence originates from an adult in good health. The CDR3 reads CASLSRMNTEAFF. CDR3 nucleotides: TGTGCCAGCTTATCCCGCATGAACACTGAAGCTTTCTTT.